This T cell receptor (beta chain) was recovered during a study of patients and donors after allogeneic stem cell transplantation. Each CDR3 protein is one row after TCRdb ran MiXCR on the RT-PCR reads. Of about 200,000 distinct CDR3 sequences detected, 38% appear once; the ten largest clones hold around 10%. CDR1 and CDR2 (germline): SGHTA, FQGTGA. V lost 5 bases and J lost 0, with 11 bases in between. This CDR3 is built from 15 residues. Sequenced input: blood, either unsorted or a sorted T cell fraction (not recorded which). The rearrangement links TRBV7-3 to TRBJ2-1; a weak D match, TRBD2 (7 bases). This receptor was obtained from a human donor who was either an allogeneic HSCT recipient or a stem cell or donor lymphocyte infusion donor (not recorded which). It is not recorded whose cells these are; they may come from a transplant donor. The CDR3, as DNA: TGTGCCAGCAGCGCGGGGGCTGGCTCCTACAATGAGCAGTTCTTC. Protein: CASSAGAGSYNEQFF.